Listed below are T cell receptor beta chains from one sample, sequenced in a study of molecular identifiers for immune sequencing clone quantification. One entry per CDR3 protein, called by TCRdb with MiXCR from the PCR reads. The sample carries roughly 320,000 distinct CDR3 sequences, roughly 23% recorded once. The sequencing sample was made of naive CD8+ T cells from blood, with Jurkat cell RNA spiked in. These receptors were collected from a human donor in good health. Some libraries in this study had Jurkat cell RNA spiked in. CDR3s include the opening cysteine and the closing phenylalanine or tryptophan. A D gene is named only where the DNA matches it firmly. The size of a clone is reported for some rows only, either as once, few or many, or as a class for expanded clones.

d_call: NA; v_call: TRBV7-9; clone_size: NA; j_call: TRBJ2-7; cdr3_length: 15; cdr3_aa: CASSSSAVLSYEQYF; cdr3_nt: TGTGCCAGCAGCTCCAGTGCGGTCCTCTCCTACGAGCAGTACTTC
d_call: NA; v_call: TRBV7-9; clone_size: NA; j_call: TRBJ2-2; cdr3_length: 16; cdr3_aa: CASTVGGRAGTGELFF; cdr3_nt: TGTGCCAGCACCGTGGGGGGCAGGGCTGGCACCGGGGAGCTGTTTTTT
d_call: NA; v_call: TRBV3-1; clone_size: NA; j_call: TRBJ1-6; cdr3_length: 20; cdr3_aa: CASSQDIAGDALSYNSPLHF; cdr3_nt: TGTGCCAGCAGCCAAGATATCGCAGGGGACGCCCTCTCCTATAATTCACCCCTCCACTTT
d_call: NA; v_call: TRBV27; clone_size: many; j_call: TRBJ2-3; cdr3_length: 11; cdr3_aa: CASSSSDTQYF; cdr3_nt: TGTGCCAGCAGTTCATCCGATACGCAGTATTTT
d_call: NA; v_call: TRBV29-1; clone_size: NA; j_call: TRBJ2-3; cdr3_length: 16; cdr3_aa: CSVGGFGGFRADTQYF; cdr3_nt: TGCAGCGTTGGGGGGTTCGGAGGGTTTCGCGCAGATACGCAGTATTTT
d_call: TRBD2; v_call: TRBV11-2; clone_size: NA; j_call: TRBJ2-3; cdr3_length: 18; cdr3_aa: CASSSRLAGAISTDTQYF; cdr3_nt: TGTGCCAGCAGCTCCCGACTAGCGGGGGCCATAAGCACAGATACGCAGTATTTT
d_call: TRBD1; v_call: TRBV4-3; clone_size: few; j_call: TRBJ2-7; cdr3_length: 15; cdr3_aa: CASSQGWDRAHEQYF; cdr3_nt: TGCGCCAGCAGCCAGGGGTGGGACAGGGCCCACGAGCAGTACTTC
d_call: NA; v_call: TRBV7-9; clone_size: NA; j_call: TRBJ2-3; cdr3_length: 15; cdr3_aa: CASSPQLGGPDTQYF; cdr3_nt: TGTGCCAGCAGCCCCCAGCTTGGGGGCCCAGATACGCAGTATTTT
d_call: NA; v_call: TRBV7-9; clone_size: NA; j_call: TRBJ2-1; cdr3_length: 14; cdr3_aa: CASSPSGVGGEQFF; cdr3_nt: TGTGCCTCTTCCCCGAGTGGAGTCGGGGGTGAGCAGTTCTTC
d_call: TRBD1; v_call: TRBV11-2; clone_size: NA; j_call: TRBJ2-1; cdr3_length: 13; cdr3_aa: CASSLDPGQGEFF; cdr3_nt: TGTGCCAGCAGCTTAGATCCCGGGCAGGGGGAGTTCTTC
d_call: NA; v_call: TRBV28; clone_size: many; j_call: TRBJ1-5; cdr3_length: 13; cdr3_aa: CASSFGGLQPQHF; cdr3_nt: TGTGCCAGCAGTTTCGGGGGGCTTCAGCCCCAGCATTTT
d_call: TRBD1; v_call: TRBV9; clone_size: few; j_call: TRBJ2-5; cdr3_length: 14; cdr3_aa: CASSVGQGQETQYF; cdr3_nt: TGTGCCAGCAGCGTAGGACAGGGCCAAGAGACCCAGTACTTC
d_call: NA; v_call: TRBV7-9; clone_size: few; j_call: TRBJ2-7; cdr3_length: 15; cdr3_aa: CASSRDSVSLSEQYF; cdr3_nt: TGTGCCAGCAGCCGAGACTCGGTTAGCCTAAGCGAGCAGTACTTC
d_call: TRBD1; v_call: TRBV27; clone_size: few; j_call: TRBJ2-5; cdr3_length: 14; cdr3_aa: CASSPGTGRETQYF; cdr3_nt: TGTGCCAGCAGTCCGGGGACAGGTCGAGAGACCCAGTACTTC
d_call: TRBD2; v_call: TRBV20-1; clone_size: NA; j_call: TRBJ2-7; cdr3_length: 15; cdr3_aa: CSAREYLGTSNEQYF; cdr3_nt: TGCAGTGCTAGAGAGTACCTCGGGACTAGTAACGAGCAGTACTTC
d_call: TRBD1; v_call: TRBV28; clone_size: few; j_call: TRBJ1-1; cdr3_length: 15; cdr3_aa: CASSLVQGMNTEAFF; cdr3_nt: TGTGCCAGCAGTTTAGTACAGGGGATGAACACTGAAGCTTTCTTT
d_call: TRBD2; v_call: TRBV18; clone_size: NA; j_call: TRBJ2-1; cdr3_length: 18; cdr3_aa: CASSSSFRTSESYNEQFF; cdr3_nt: TGTGCCAGCTCATCATCCTTCCGTACTAGCGAGTCCTACAATGAGCAGTTCTTC
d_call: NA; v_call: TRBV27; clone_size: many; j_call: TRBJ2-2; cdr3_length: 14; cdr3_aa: CASSLVRVTGELFF; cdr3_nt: TGTGCCAGCAGTTTAGTAAGGGTCACCGGGGAGCTGTTTTTT
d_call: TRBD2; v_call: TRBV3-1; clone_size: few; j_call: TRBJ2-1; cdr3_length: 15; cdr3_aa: CASSQVGGSDNEQFF; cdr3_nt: TGTGCCAGCAGCCAAGTGGGGGGGTCCGACAATGAGCAGTTCTTC
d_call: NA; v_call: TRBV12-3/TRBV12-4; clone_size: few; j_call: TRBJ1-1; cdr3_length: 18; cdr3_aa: CASRSPTSPLAGPYEAFF; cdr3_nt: TGTGCCAGCAGGTCCCCGACCAGCCCTCTGGCAGGGCCCTACGAAGCTTTCTTT
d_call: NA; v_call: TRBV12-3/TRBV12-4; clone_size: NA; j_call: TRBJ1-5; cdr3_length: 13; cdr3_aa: CASTWGTNQPQHF; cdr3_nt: TGTGCCAGCACCTGGGGCACCAATCAGCCCCAGCATTTT
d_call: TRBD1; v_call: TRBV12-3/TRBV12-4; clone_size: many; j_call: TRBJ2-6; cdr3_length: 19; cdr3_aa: CASSGHRGSLSSGANVLTF; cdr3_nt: TGTGCCAGCAGTGGTCACAGGGGCTCCTTATCTTCTGGGGCCAACGTCCTGACTTTC
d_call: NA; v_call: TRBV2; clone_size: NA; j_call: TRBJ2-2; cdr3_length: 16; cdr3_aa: CASSEWGWQNTGELFF; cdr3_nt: TGTGCCAGCAGTGAATGGGGGTGGCAGAACACCGGGGAGCTGTTTTTT
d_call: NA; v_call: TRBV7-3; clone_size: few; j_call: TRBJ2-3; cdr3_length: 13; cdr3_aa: CASSSGSIDTQYF; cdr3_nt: TGTGCCAGCAGCTCCGGGTCTATAGATACGCAGTATTTT
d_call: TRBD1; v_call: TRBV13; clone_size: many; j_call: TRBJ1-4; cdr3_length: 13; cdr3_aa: CASSFAGGEKLFF; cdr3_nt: TGTGCCAGCAGCTTTGCAGGGGGTGAAAAACTGTTTTTT
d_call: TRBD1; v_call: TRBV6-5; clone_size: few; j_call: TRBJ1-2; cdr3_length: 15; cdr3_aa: CASRGPGQGLYGYTF; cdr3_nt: TGTGCCAGCAGGGGACCGGGACAGGGTCTCTATGGCTACACCTTC
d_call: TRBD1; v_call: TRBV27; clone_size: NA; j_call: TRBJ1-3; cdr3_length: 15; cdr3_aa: CASSRGQGFGNTIYF; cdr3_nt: TGTGCCAGCAGTAGGGGACAGGGGTTTGGAAACACCATATATTTT
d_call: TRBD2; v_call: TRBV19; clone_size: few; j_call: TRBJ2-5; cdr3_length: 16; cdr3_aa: CASSPGLAGELETQYF; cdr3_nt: TGTGCCAGTAGTCCGGGACTAGCGGGAGAATTAGAGACCCAGTACTTC
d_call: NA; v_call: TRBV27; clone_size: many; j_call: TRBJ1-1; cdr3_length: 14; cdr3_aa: CASSLQGGNTEAFF; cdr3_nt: TGTGCCAGCAGTTTACAGGGAGGGAACACTGAAGCTTTCTTT
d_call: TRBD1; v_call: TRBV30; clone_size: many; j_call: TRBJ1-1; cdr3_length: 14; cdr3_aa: CAWSPGQSNTEAFF; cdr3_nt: TGTGCCTGGAGCCCGGGACAGTCGAACACTGAAGCTTTCTTT
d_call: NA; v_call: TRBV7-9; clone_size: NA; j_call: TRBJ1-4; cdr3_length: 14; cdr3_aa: CASSLQSPNEKLFF; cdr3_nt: TGTGCCAGCAGCTTACAGAGTCCGAATGAAAAACTGTTTTTT
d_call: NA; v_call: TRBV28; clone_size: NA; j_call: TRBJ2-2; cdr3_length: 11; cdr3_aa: CASQSLGELFF; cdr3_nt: TGTGCCAGCCAATCTCTCGGGGAGCTGTTTTTT
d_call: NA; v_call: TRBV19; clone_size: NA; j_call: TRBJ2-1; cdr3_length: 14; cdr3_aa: CASGVFGTDNEQFF; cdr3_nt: TGTGCCAGTGGTGTTTTCGGGACGGACAATGAGCAGTTCTTC
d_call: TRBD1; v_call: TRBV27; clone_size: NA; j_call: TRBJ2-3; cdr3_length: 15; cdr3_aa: CASSGRDRDADTQYF; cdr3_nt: TGTGCCAGCAGTGGCCGGGACAGAGACGCAGATACGCAGTATTTT
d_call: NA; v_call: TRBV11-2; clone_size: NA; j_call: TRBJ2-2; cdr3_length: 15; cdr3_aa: CASSLVLGGRGGLFF; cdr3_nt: TGTGCCAGCAGCTTAGTCCTTGGCGGGAGAGGGGGGCTGTTTTTT
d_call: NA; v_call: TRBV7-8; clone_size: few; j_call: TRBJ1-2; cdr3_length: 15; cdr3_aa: CASSLYWTPELGYTF; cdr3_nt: TGTGCCAGCAGCTTATATTGGACACCTGAGCTAGGCTACACCTTC
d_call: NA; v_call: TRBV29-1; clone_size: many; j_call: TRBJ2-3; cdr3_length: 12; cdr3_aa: CSVHDYTDTQYF; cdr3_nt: TGCAGCGTTCATGACTACACAGATACGCAGTATTTT
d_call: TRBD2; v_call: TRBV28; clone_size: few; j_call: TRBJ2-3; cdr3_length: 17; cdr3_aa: CASSLLAGGPSPDTQYF; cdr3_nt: TGTGCCAGCAGTTTACTAGCGGGGGGGCCTTCTCCAGATACGCAGTATTTT
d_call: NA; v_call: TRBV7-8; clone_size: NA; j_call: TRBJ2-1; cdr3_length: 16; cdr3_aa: CASSPLVGSSYNEQFF; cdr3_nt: TGTGCCAGCAGTCCTCTTGTGGGGAGCTCCTACAATGAGCAGTTCTTC
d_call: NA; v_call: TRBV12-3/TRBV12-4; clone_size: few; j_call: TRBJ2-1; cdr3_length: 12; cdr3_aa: CASSPRKNEQFF; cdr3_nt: TGTGCCAGCAGTCCCCGGAAGAATGAGCAGTTCTTC
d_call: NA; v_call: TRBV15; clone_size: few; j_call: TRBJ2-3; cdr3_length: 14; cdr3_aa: CATSGEFAGDTQYF; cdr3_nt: TGTGCCACCAGCGGGGAGTTTGCGGGAGATACGCAGTATTTT
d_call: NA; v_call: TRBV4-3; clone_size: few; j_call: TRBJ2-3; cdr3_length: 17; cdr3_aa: CASSQDGGLINGDTQYF; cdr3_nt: TGCGCCAGCAGCCAAGATGGAGGACTAATTAATGGCGATACGCAGTATTTT
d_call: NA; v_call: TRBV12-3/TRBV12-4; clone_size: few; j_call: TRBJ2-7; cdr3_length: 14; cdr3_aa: CASSLSGPGDEQYF; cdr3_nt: TGTGCCAGCAGTTTGAGCGGGCCAGGGGACGAGCAGTACTTC
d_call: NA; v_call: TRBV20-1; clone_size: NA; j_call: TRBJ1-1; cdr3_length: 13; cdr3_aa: CSARDHRDTEAFF; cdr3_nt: TGCAGTGCTAGAGATCACAGGGATACTGAAGCTTTCTTT
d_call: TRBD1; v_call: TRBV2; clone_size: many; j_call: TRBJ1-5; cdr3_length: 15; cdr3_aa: CASSPQGAPDQPQHF; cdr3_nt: TGTGCCAGCAGTCCGCAGGGGGCCCCGGATCAGCCCCAGCATTTT
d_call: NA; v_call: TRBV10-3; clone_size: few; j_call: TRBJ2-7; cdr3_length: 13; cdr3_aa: CAISESLGYEQYF; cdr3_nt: TGTGCCATCAGTGAGTCGTTGGGTTACGAGCAGTACTTC